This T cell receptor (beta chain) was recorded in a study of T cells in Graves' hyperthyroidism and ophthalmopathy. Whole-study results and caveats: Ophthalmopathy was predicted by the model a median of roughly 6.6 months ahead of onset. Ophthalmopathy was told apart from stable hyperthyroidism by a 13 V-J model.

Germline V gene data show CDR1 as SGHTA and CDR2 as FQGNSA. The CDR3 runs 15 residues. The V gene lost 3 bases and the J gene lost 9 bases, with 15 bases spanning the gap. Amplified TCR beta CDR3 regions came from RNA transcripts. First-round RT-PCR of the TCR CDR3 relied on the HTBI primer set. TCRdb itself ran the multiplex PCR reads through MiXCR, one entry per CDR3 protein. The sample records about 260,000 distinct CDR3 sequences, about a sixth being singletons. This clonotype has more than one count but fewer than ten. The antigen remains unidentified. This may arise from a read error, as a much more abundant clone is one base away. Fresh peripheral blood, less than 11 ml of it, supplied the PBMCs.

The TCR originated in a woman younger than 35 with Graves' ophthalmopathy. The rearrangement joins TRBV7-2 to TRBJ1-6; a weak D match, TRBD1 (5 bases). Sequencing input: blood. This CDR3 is CASSLDKTHGSPLHF. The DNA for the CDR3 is TGTGCCAGCAGCTTGGACAAAACCCACGGTTCACCCCTCCACTTT.